Sequencing of this TCR beta chain was carried out in a study of Ad26.COV2.S vaccination and SARS-CoV-2 variants (dated by TCRdb to the early 2020s). Describing the broader study: Vaccine-arm donors were drawn from COV1001, a multicentre, randomized, double-blind, placebo-controlled phase I-IIa trial of Ad26.COV2.S in healthy adults. Dosing of Ad26.COV2.S was intramuscular, at either 5x10^10 or 1x10^11 viral particles, delivered as one shot or as two shots spaced 56 days apart. TCRbeta repertoire sequencing served as the tool for gauging how specific and how broad the SARS-CoV-2-reactive T cell receptors were following Ad26.COV2.S vaccination. The TCR-sequenced set comprised about 32 samples: some 20 Ad26.COV2.S vaccine recipients, 5 placebo recipients and 8 SARS-CoV-2 convalescent individuals. Trial participants were randomized into five groups of five: low-dose or high-dose Ad26.COV2.S given once or twice, or placebo on both occasions. Investigators did not know the trial group allocation while performing experiments and assessing outcomes.

The immunoSEQ Assay was the method used to sequence TCRbeta CDR3 regions. After extraction, genomic DNA underwent amplification by bias-controlled multiplex PCR, followed by high-throughput sequencing. Per the authors' processing: Collapsing and filtering of sequences were performed to quantify the absolute abundance of each unique TCRbeta CDR3 region. T cell fraction was estimated by normalizing TCRbeta template counts to usable DNA, which was measured by amplifying reference genes present in all nucleated cells. Repertoire TCRs were annotated as SARS-CoV-2-specific when V gene, CDR3 amino acid sequence and J gene were exactly matched to a known reactive TCR set. The reference SARS-CoV-2 TCR set came from MIRA and was filtered for enrichment in COVID-19-positive ImmuneCODE repertoires, removing public or cross-reactive TCRs. Drawing on the MIRA antigens, annotated TCRs were analysed further at the level of specific ORF or position within ORF. Breadth was defined as annotated unique rearrangements over total unique productive rearrangements; depth was the summed frequency of those rearrangements. Two-sided Wilcoxon rank-sum tests were used to compare TCR breadth between groups. TCRdb took over this immuneACCESS table, retaining in-frame rearrangements with V and J assigned. Such tables are incomplete; in checked studies, under half of the missing clones stem from an unresolved V gene, and the remainder is unexplained. The V and J calls and clone size come from that table; D and trimming were worked out from the DNA. This sample is represented by more than 300,000 clones; roughly 90% of them were singletons. Together, the top ten hold around 6.4% of the sample.

Of note for this clone: It has no known antigen specificity. No much larger clone exists at a distance of one base, and base qualities are not known.

Measured from the cysteine to the phenylalanine, the CDR3 is 15 residues long. The DNA shown is the 45-base CDR3, in frame from base 1. Study-wide conclusions, independent of this receptor: The study was not powered to compare responses between vaccine doses or regimens. Comparable non-spike TCR breadth was observed between vaccine and placebo recipients, consistent with only spike being contained in the vaccine. The authors noted that the TCR breadth and depth analyses may have underestimated total T cell responses. Ad26.COV2.S recipients had higher spike-specific TCR breadth than placebo recipients (P = 0.0014). Substantial breadth of spike-specific CD8+ and CD4+ T cell responses was reported after vaccination.

The treatment or condition label for this specimen denotes: about 20 received Ad26.COV2.S at low or high dose, single or two shots; about 5 received placebo; per-sample allocation not given. Repertoires of vaccine and placebo recipients were sequenced from samples collected on day 63 after the first injection. Cohort 1b enrolled about 25 adults aged 18-55 years at a single site in Boston, USA, between 29 July and 7 August 2020. As a vaccine, Ad26.COV2.S was a replication-incompetent adenovirus type 26 vector that expressed a prefusion-stabilized SARS-CoV-2 spike protein derived from the original Wuhan strain.

The sequencing here drew on peripheral blood, taken in a trial of Ad26.COV2.S vaccine versus placebo. This clonotype was obtained from a person aged 18-65 years who received the Ad26.COV2.S COVID-19 vaccine or a placebo. The V and J genes are TRBV21-1 and TRBJ1-5. TRBV21-1 is assigned pseudogene status. The DNA reads as follows: TGTGCCAGCAGCAAATACCCGCTTAGCAATCAGCCCCAGCATTTT. This yields the protein CASSKYPLSNQPQHF.